The subject of this entry is one TCR beta chain. Germline loops: CDR1 MDHEN, CDR2 SYDVKM. This CDR3 has 15 residues. Trimming took off 3 bases at V and 5 bases at J, with 13 bases between the two ends. Sequencing was performed with immunoSEQ multiplex PCR; in TCRdb, only in-frame clones are kept and a portion is missing. Altogether some 250,000 clones are present, roughly 80% being singletons, with the ten largest covering more than 8%. The data were obtained in a study of blood T cell repertoires in COVID-19. About the research overall: Both acute and convalescent COVID-19 samples were obtained from the United States, Italy and Spain. The cDNA or gDNA used as material had been derived from T cells, B-cell-depleted T cells, or PBMCs.

This TCR derives from a woman older than 75 with acute or convalescent COVID-19. The V and J genes are TRBV28 and TRBJ2-2, with D uncertain. The sequencing input was peripheral blood. The DNA of the CDR3 is TGTGCCAGCAGTTTTGCCCGACCCGGGACCGGGGAGCTGTTTTTT. This sequence encodes CASSFARPGTGELFF.